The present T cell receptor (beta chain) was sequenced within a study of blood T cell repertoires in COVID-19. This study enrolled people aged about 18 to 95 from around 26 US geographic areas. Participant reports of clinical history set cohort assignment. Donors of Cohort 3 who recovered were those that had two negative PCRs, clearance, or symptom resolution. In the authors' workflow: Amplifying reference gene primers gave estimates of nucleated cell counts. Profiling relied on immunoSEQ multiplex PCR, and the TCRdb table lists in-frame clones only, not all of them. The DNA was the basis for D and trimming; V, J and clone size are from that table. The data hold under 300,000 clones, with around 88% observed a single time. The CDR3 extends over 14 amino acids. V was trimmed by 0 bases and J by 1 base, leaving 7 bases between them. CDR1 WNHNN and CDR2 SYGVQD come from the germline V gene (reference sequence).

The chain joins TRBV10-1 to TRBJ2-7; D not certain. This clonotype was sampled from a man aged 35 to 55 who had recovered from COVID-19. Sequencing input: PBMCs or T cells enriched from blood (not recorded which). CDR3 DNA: TGCGCCAGCAGTGAGTCAGTAGATTCCTACGAGCAGTACTTC. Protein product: CASSESVDSYEQYF.